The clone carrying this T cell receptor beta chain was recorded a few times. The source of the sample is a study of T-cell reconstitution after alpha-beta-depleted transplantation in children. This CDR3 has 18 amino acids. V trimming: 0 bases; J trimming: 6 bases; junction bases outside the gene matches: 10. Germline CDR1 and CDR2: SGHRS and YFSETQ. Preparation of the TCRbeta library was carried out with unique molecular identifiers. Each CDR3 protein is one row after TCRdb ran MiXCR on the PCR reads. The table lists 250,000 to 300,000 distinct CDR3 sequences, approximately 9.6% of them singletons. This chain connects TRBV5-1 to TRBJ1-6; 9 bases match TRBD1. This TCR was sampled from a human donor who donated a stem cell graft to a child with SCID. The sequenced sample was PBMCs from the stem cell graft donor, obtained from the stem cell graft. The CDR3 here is CASSLAHRDREGNSPLHF. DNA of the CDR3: TGCGCCAGCAGCTTGGCTCATCGGGACAGGGAAGGTAATTCACCCCTCCACTTT.